A selection of T cell receptor beta chains follows, all from one sample in a study of blood T cell repertoires in COVID-19. Profiling relied on immunoSEQ multiplex PCR, and the TCRdb table lists in-frame clones only, not all of them. Of under 200,000 clones in the sample, roughly 87% were seen once. The specimen sequenced was peripheral blood. Receptors were obtained from a man aged 55 to 70 with active or convalescent COVID-19. The conserved cysteine and the conserved F or W are not part of the CDR3 here.

V: TRBV19
CDR3: ASTRGNYGYT

V: TRBV10-3
CDR3: AISEGLAGGPYEQF

V: TRBV7-9
CDR3: ASSPSGVSPLH

V: TRBV5-4
CDR3: ASSAGQGAGKNIQY

V: TRBV28
CDR3: ASRLSGASTDTQY

V: TRBV10-2
CDR3: ATRGGTGERYEQY

V: TRBV27
CDR3: ASSWSGTVQPQH

V: TRBV18
CDR3: ASSPGLLGGTEAF

V: TRBV5-6
CDR3: ASSSKTSGGYEQY

V: TRBV5-1
CDR3: ASSLGAGDYGYT

V: TRBV18
CDR3: ASSLRDISTNEKLF

V: TRBV30
CDR3: AWSVKRGVQTQY

V: TRBV7-9
CDR3: ASSPTLAASTDTQY

V: TRBV19
CDR3: ASSRPDRGGEKLF

V: TRBV2
CDR3: ASSEALLAGGNEQF

V: TRBV19
CDR3: ASSKGGTEAF

V: TRBV9
CDR3: ASSVRDRGRGSTEAF

V: TRBV10-3
CDR3: AISESVRGEGNQPQH

V: TRBV19
CDR3: ASTIQGSSTDTQY

V: TRBV18
CDR3: ASSPPSQGTQY

V: TRBV2
CDR3: ASSQQGWGAF

V: TRBV5-1
CDR3: ASSQTVNPGNTIY

V: TRBV4-1
CDR3: ASSQDRSGGAFEQY

V: TRBV5-1
CDR3: ASSLDRLNTEAF

V: TRBV18
CDR3: ASSRTGQGVHTGELF

V: TRBV4-2
CDR3: ASSQGAQGVVDGYT

V: TRBV10-3
CDR3: AISESSGASAKNIQY

V: TRBV2
CDR3: ASTASISGNTIY

V: TRBV5-1
CDR3: ASSLRSMNTEAF

V: TRBV4-1
CDR3: ASSQVIGQGVGYGYT

V: TRBV25-1
CDR3: ASSPSGTGIFGNQPQH

V: TRBV29-1
CDR3: SVLDGYTEAF

V: TRBV4-2
CDR3: ASSQSGETQY

V: TRBV19
CDR3: ASSIGKGQGRLSGNQPQH

V: TRBV18
CDR3: ASSPSTTSTQETQY

V: TRBV19
CDR3: ASRNGRALKSGYT

V: TRBV11-2
CDR3: ASSLQQGSNTGELF

V: TRBV5-1
CDR3: ASSLGTPKGYT

V: TRBV7-2
CDR3: ASSLRRGAGEQY

V: TRBV7-2
CDR3: ASSLRGGGRSDTQY

V: TRBV19
CDR3: ASSTRTGGLYGYT

V: TRBV5-1
CDR3: ASSADRGTSITVNTEAF

V: TRBV10-3
CDR3: AIRPRQGAALTEAF

V: TRBV4-1
CDR3: ASSHQGRGKAQPQH

V: TRBV19
CDR3: ASRGGKKIMREQY

V: TRBV12-3/TRBV12-4
CDR3: ASCRDSYEQY

V: TRBV19
CDR3: ASRTGNTEAF

V: TRBV30
CDR3: AWSVKGREPQH

V: TRBV27
CDR3: ASSGPRGSPLH

V: TRBV2
CDR3: ADSSGGEWNEQF

V: TRBV20-1
CDR3: SASAGVDYGYT

V: TRBV9
CDR3: ASSVEAGGAYNYGYT

V: TRBV4-1
CDR3: ASSQAPLPGYEQY

V: TRBV20-1
CDR3: SASGSYYEQY

V: TRBV3-1/TRBV3-2
CDR3: ASSQDVVRGDWETQY

V: TRBV5-4
CDR3: ASSLAGQRGYT

V: TRBV11-2
CDR3: ASSLDRGDTIY